The following is a T cell receptor beta chain sequence with its context. This sample also contains other DNA sequences that code for the same CDR3. This sample is part of a study of blood T cell repertoires in COVID-19. At the level of the study: Samples representing acute and convalescent COVID-19 were sourced from the United States, Italy and Spain.

Clones were read by immunoSEQ multiplex PCR, and TCRdb kept only the in-frame ones, dropping some. The table shows about 530,000 clones, with roughly nine tenths occurring only once. The CDR3 loop spans 11 amino acids. Germline V CDR1 and CDR2: KGHSH, LQKENI. V lost 6 bases and J 4 bases, leaving 7 bases between the germline ends. Sequencing was performed on peripheral blood. This clonotype was obtained from a woman between 50 and 59 years old with COVID-19, enrolled during active disease. This chain uses TRBV18 with TRBJ2-7, with a tentative D call TRBD1 (5 bases). The chain's CDR3 is CASSTGYEQYF. CDR3 DNA: TGTGCCAGCTCCACAGGTTACGAGCAGTACTTC.